This is a list of T cell receptor beta chains from one sample in a study of blood T cell repertoires in COVID-19. The method was immunoSEQ multiplex PCR; TCRdb's version includes in-frame clones alone and lacks a portion of them. Of 140,000 to 150,000 clones detected, around 90% appear once; the ten largest clones hold 2.5%. The sequenced material came from peripheral blood. These receptors came from a human donor with COVID-19, enrolled during active disease. The donor label of this sample is uncertain. The CDR3 runs from the conserved cysteine through the conserved F or W. The D gene is left open where the match is weak.

TRBJ2-1,TRBV5-4,-,CASSSDTEQFF
TRBJ1-2,TRBV5-4,-,CASSPPGVNYGYTF
TRBJ1-2,TRBV28,-,CASSLGPRGNYGYTF
TRBJ1-1,TRBV6-6,TRBD1,CASSPLDRGRNTEAFF
TRBJ1-1,TRBV7-2,TRBD1,CASGQGGAMNTEAFF
TRBJ1-3,TRBV6-5,TRBD1,CASSYSGQGNTIYF
TRBJ1-5,TRBV11-3,-,CASSRRQPLFPYSNQPQHF
TRBJ1-4,TRBV5-1,-,CASSLAGGMGNEKLFF
TRBJ1-1,TRBV3-1/TRBV3-2,-,CASSQRNGQPEAFF
TRBJ2-7,TRBV11-2,TRBD2,CASSPSGAAYEQYF
TRBJ2-5,TRBV12-3/TRBV12-4,-,CASSFQETQYF
TRBJ2-5,TRBV5-1,-,CASSRTEETQYF
TRBJ1-6,TRBV7-9,TRBD1,CASSLGDRATSPLHF
TRBJ1-1,TRBV3-1/TRBV3-2,-,CASQRGNLNTEAFF
TRBJ1-1,TRBV4-2,-,CASSQTTVVNTEAFF
TRBJ2-5,TRBV19,TRBD2,CASSITSGGSQETQYF
TRBJ2-5,TRBV5-1,-,CASSFTGLETQYF